Each of the 26 T cell receptor beta chains below was sequenced from the same sample in a study of cytomegalovirus exposure and HLA in healthy donors. TCRdb's table, derived via immunoSEQ multiplex PCR, lists solely in-frame clones and lacks some. The sample lists fewer than 400,000 clones; 86% were seen once. Material: PBMCs. These receptors were taken from a woman aged 18-29 years in good health and CMV-seronegative.

V and J are TRBV5-5 and TRBJ2-7; a weak D match, TRBD2 (6 bases). The CDR3 has 14 amino acids. The V end lost 0 bases, the J end lost 3 bases, and 10 bases lay between the germline ends. The V gene's germline CDR1 is SGHKS and CDR2 YYEKEE (reference sequence). The CDR3 region has the DNA TGTGCCAGCAGCTTGGACGGGAGTGTCTACGAGCAGTACTTC. Its protein is CASSLDGSVYEQYF.

This clone was observed a handful of times. Distinct nucleotide sequences in the sample also encode this CDR3. V and J are TRBV5-1 and TRBJ2-7; 10 nucleotides agree with TRBD2. The junction had 0 bases not matched to a gene; V was cut back by 0 bases and J by 3 bases. This CDR3 has 14 residues. CDR1 is SGHRS and CDR2 is YFSETQ in the germline V gene. The CDR3 protein is CASSLASGSYEQYF. The CDR3 DNA reads TGCGCCAGCAGCTTGGCTAGCGGGAGCTACGAGCAGTACTTC.

The chain is built from TRBV28 and TRBJ2-5; 9 nucleotides align to TRBD1. Trimming at V came to 2 bases and at J to 3 bases, leaving 4 bases not matched to a gene. The CDR3 runs 15 residues. The germline gives CDR1 MDHEN, CDR2 SYDVKM. CDR3 loop: CASSLGGTGKETQYF. The CDR3 nucleotides are TGTGCCAGCAGTTTAGGGGGGACAGGGAAAGAGACCCAGTACTTC. The full variable domain, with the rest looked up from reference TRBV28 and TRBJ2-5, is DVKVTQSSRYLVKRTGEKVFLECVQDMDHENMFWYRQDPGLGLRLIYFSYDVKMKEKGDIPEGYSVSREKKERFSLILESASTNQTSMYLCASSLGGTGKETQYFGPGTRLLVL.

The rearrangement joins TRBV11-1 to TRBJ2-6; 9 nucleotides align to TRBD1. After removal of 5 bases from V and 0 bases from J, the junction contained 8 bases not matched to a gene. This CDR3 spans 18 amino acids. CDR1 SGHAT and CDR2 FQDESV come from the germline V gene (reference sequence). DNA of the CDR3: TGTGCCAGCAGCCTCCCCGGGACAGGGATCTCTGGGGCCAACGTCCTGACTTTC. Its protein is CASSLPGTGISGANVLTF.

This chain joins TRBV6-5 and TRBJ2-1; 8 bases are a match to TRBD1. With 2 bases clipped from V and 9 bases from J, the junction kept 6 bases outside the gene matches. The CDR3 sequence is 14 residues long. Germline V gives CDR1 MNHEY, CDR2 SVGAGI. The CDR3 nucleotides read TGTGCCAGCAGTTACAGTCAGGGGGCGCGTGAGCAGTTCTTC. Translated: CASSYSQGAREQFF.

This chain joins TRBV27 and TRBJ2-7; 8 bases agree with TRBD2. J lost 2 bases, V lost 5 bases, and 5 bases had no gene match. Per the germline V gene, CDR1 is MNHEY and CDR2 is SMNVEV (reference sequence). This CDR3 is 14 amino acids long. The CDR3 protein is CASSQTSAAYEQYF. The DNA for the CDR3 is TGTGCCAGCAGTCAGACTAGCGCTGCCTACGAGCAGTACTTC.

The V and J genes are TRBV5-4 and TRBJ2-5, with TRBD2 matching 8 bases. CDR1 and CDR2 (germline): SGHNT, YYREEE (reference sequence). The CDR3 is 14 amino acids. After removal of 8 bases from V and 1 base from J, the junction contained 7 bases not matched to a gene. The CDR3 is CASERAGAQETQYF. The CDR3 region has the DNA TGTGCCAGTGAGAGAGCGGGAGCCCAAGAGACCCAGTACTTC.

V is TRBV5-6 and J is TRBJ1-4, with TRBD1 matching 7 bases. This CDR3 has 15 residues. The germline V gene has CDR1 SGHDT and CDR2 YYEEEE. V lost 4 bases and J lost 4; bases outside the gene matches: 7. CDR3 in DNA: TGTGCCAGCAGCCTGGCCGGGACAGATAATGAAAAACTGTTTTTT. This translates into CASSLAGTDNEKLFF.

This chain connects TRBV18 to TRBJ2-6, with D maybe TRBD1 (5 bases). Germline-derived CDR1 and CDR2 are KGHSH and LQKENI. Trimming shortened V by 1 base and J by 11 bases, and 15 bases separated the two germline ends. The CDR3 extends over 15 amino acids. For the CDR3, the DNA is TGTGCCAGCTCACCACTGGACATCGGTACTCACGTCCTGACTTTC. Translated: CASSPLDIGTHVLTF.

The V call is TRBV5-6, the J call TRBJ1-2; no clear D gene. V was trimmed by 0 bases and J by 1 base, leaving 7 bases between them. The CDR3 sequence is 14 residues long. Germline lookup yields CDR1 SGHDT and CDR2 YYEEEE. Here the CDR3 reads CASSLVAINYGYTF. In DNA form, the CDR3 reads TGTGCCAGCAGCTTGGTTGCGATTAACTATGGCTACACCTTC. Combining the CDR3 with reference TRBV5-6 and TRBJ1-2 gives the whole variable domain DAGVTQSPTHLIKTRGQQVTLRCSPKSGHDTVSWYQQALGQGPQFIFQYYEEEERQRGNFPDRFSGHQFPNYSSELNVNALLLGDSALYLCASSLVAINYGYTFGSGTRLTVV.

The V call is TRBV15, the J call TRBJ1-5; 7 bases are a match to TRBD1. Germline CDR1 reads LNHNV; CDR2 reads YYDKDF (reference sequence). This CDR3 contains 14 residues. J lost 2 bases, V lost 4 bases, and 2 bases had no gene match. DNA for the CDR3: TGTGCCACCAGCATAGGACAGGGCAATCAGCCCCAGCATTTT. Translation gives CATSIGQGNQPQHF.

This chain links TRBV4-2 with TRBJ1-4; no clear D gene. The V end lost 1 base, the J end lost 4 bases, and 7 bases lay between the germline ends. CDR3 size: 14 residues. The germline CDR1 and CDR2 sequences are LGHNA and YNFKEQ. In DNA form, the CDR3 reads TGTGCCAGCAGCCAAGTGGAGGATAATGAAAAACTGTTTTTT. This encodes CASSQVEDNEKLFF.

J is TRBJ2-5 and V is TRBV2; TRBD2 is a possible D gene (5 bases). There are 14 residues in the CDR3. Germline V gene sequence: CDR1 SNHLY, CDR2 FYNNEI. V lost 3 bases, J lost 3 bases, and 11 bases lay in between. The CDR3 spells CASSDLRGKETQYF. The CDR3 DNA is TGTGCCAGCAGTGACCTCCGGGGTAAAGAGACCCAGTACTTC.

The rearrangement links TRBV5-1 to TRBJ2-3; D is possibly TRBD2 (7 bases). Germline loops: CDR1 SGHRS, CDR2 YFSETQ. V gave up 0 bases and J gave up 0 bases, with 14 bases separating them. The CDR3 covers 17 residues. CDR3 region: CASSLADGGASTDTQYF. As DNA, the CDR3 is TGCGCCAGCAGCTTGGCCGATGGGGGGGCCAGCACAGATACGCAGTATTTT. Looking up the rest from reference TRBV5-1 and TRBJ2-3 gives the full variable domain: KAGVTQTPRYLIKTRGQQVTLSCSPISGHRSVSWYQQTPGQGLQFLFEYFSETQRNKGNFPGRFSGRQFSNSRSEMNVSTLELGDSALYLCASSLADGGASTDTQYFGPGTRLTVL.

The DNA of the CDR3 is TGTGCCAGCAGCCCTGACTCCGGAAACACCATATATTTT. Its translation: CASSPDSGNTIYF. The V and J genes are TRBV11-2 and TRBJ1-3; D not resolved. V lost 5 bases and J lost 4, with 9 bases in between. This CDR3 contains 13 residues. Germline V gene sequence: CDR1 SGHAT, CDR2 FQNNGV.

The table lists this clone with a count of one. CDR3 amino acids: CASSQIAGGPQYF. CDR3 sequence (DNA): TGTGCCAGCAGTCAGATCGCGGGAGGGCCACAGTACTTC. This chain uses TRBV6-5 with TRBJ2-5, with 9 nucleotides matching TRBD2. The germline V gene encodes CDR1 MNHEY and CDR2 SVGAGI. Unmatched junction bases numbered 9, after V lost 5 bases and J lost 11 bases. This CDR3 region has 13 residues.

The chain uses TRBV28 and TRBJ2-1; 11 nucleotides match TRBD2. The CDR3 length is 14 residues. Losses at the gene ends were 2 bases for V and 12 bases for J; bases not matched to a gene: 6. Germline V gives CDR1 MDHEN, CDR2 SYDVKM. In DNA, the CDR3 is TGTGCCAGCAGTTTAGTAGTAGCGGGAGGGTGGCAGTTCTTC. As protein: CASSLVVAGGWQFF.

CDR3 sequence (DNA): TGCGCCAGCAGCCTTGGACTAGCGGCCTCCTACGAGCAGTACTTC. Protein product: CASSLGLAASYEQYF. V is TRBV4-1 and J is TRBJ2-7; 10 positions match TRBD2. CDR1 MGHRA and CDR2 YSYEKL come from the germline V gene. This CDR3 comprises 15 residues. With V trimmed by 4 bases and J by 0 bases, 3 bases remained unmatched.

The chain joins TRBV5-4 to TRBJ2-7, with TRBD1 identical over 9 bases. The CDR3 is 17 residues long. The junction had 13 bases not matched to a gene; V was cut back by 4 bases and J by 2 bases. The germline gives CDR1 SGHNT, CDR2 YYREEE (reference sequence). The CDR3 bases are TGTGCCAGCAGCCCGGTTAACAGGGGGCGATTTCCCTACGAGCAGTACTTC. As protein: CASSPVNRGRFPYEQYF.

The chain joins TRBV4-2 to TRBJ2-1; maybe TRBD2 (5 bases). Trimming took off 4 bases at V and 12 bases at J, with 16 bases between the two ends. The length of the CDR3 is 13 residues. Germline assignment: CDR1 LGHNA and CDR2 YNFKEQ. DNA of the CDR3: TGTGCCAGCAGCCGTGAGCGGACGAGGGCGCAGTTCTTC. Translating it yields CASSRERTRAQFF.

The chain uses TRBV2 and TRBJ2-7; a weak D match, TRBD2 (6 bases). V was clipped by 5 bases and J by 0 bases, with 11 bases between them. Per the germline V gene, CDR1 is SNHLY and CDR2 is FYNNEI. This CDR3 has 14 residues. As DNA, the CDR3 is TGTGCCAGCAGTAGGGACTTCTCCTCCTACGAGCAGTACTTC. Protein: CASSRDFSSYEQYF.

The chain employs TRBV7-2 and TRBJ2-1; D is possibly TRBD1 (5 bases). Per the germline V gene, CDR1 is SGHTA and CDR2 is FQGNSA. This CDR3 comprises 18 residues. Deletions cut 5 bases from V and 3 bases from J, with 23 bases between. CDR3 region: CASSHRTTRADRYNEQFF. The CDR3 coding sequence is TGTGCCAGCAGCCATCGGACCACCAGGGCCGATCGCTACAATGAGCAGTTCTTC.

The J gene is TRBJ1-3, the V gene TRBV14, with D unresolved. Germline CDR1 reads SGHDN; CDR2 reads FVKESK. The CDR3 totals 15 residues. The ends were cut back, 3 bases at V and 6 bases at J, with 15 bases in the middle. DNA for the CDR3: TGTGCCAGCAGCCATGCCTCCGACCAGGCAAACACCATATATTTT. Protein product: CASSHASDQANTIYF. Based on the CDR3 plus reference TRBV14 and TRBJ1-3, the full variable domain is EAGVTQFPSHSVIEKGQTVTLRCDPISGHDNLYWYRRVMGKEIKFLLHFVKESKQDESGMPNNRFLAERTGGTYSTLKVQPAELEDSGVYFCASSHASDQANTIYFGEGSWLTVV.

This chain links TRBV28 with TRBJ1-2; TRBD1 matches at 8 bases. This CDR3 is built from 16 residues. Germline-derived CDR1 and CDR2 are MDHEN and SYDVKM. Trimming took 7 bases from V and 3 from J; bases not matched to a gene: 13. CDR3 protein: CASTSPDRALYYGYTF. As DNA, the CDR3 is TGTGCCAGCACGTCCCCGGACAGGGCGTTATACTATGGCTACACCTTC.

The chain joins TRBV6-6 to TRBJ1-4; a weak D match, TRBD1 (5 bases). Per the germline V gene, CDR1 is MNHNY and CDR2 is SVGAGI (reference sequence). With 2 bases removed from V and 4 bases from J, the gap between germline ends came to 8 bases. The CDR3 runs to 14 residues. The CDR3 here is CASSYAGLNEKLFF. The DNA of the CDR3 is TGTGCCAGCAGTTACGCGGGGCTTAATGAAAAACTGTTTTTT.

This clone occurred once. V usage is TRBV7-2 and J usage is TRBJ1-4; 8 bases map to TRBD1. Looked up from germline, CDR1 is SGHTA and CDR2 is FQGNSA. The junction had 7 bases not matched to a gene; V was cut back by 5 bases and J by 8 bases. This CDR3 has 14 amino acids. This CDR3 reads CASSLTGGSEKLFF. DNA for the CDR3: TGTGCCAGCAGCCTCACAGGGGGGTCCGAAAAACTGTTTTTT.